This T cell receptor beta chain was recorded in a study of identical twins. Germline V CDR1 and CDR2: ENHRY, SYGVKD. The CDR3 contains 14 residues. With 2 bases clipped from V and 8 bases from J, the junction kept 7 bases outside the gene matches. The authors used template switching to add a universal primer site and gave cDNA unique molecular identifiers. Each CDR3 protein gets one entry after TCRdb re-called the 5' RACE reads with MiXCR. The data hold 500,000 to 600,000 distinct CDR3 sequences, with around 20% observed a single time. These same data were also listed under a study on T cells expressing NK-cell markers. That work states: Source material for TCR beta repertoires consisted of sorted CD3+CD56+NKG2C+, CD3+CD56+NKG2C- and CD3+CD56-NKG2C+ T cells.

The chain is built from TRBV10-3 and TRBJ1-2; TRBD1 aligns across 8 bases. The sequencing sample was made of CD4+ T cells sorted from blood. This sequence was found in a woman aged 18-35 years in good health. The CDR3 spells CAISEAGQGRGYTF. CDR3 coding DNA: TGTGCCATCAGTGAGGCCGGACAGGGCCGCGGCTACACCTTC.